A selection of T cell receptor beta chains follows, all from one sample in a study of blood T cells in healthy people across ages. TCRdb re-analysed the 5' RACE reads in MiXCR, keeping a single row per CDR3 protein. The table shows 750,000 to 850,000 distinct CDR3 sequences, with around 25% occurring only once. These records were also assigned to another study, of T cells of mothers and their children.

The material sequenced was blood. These receptors originate from a boy aged 10-17 years in good health. Each CDR3 is given with its conserved first and last residue. D genes are given only for firm matches. Rows may omit the clone size; those that give it use once, few, many or a size class.

clone size: .
V gene: TRBV29-1
D gene: .
J gene: TRBJ2-5
CDR3 DNA: TGCAGCGGGAGACATGCCCAAGAGACCCAGTACTTC
CDR3 protein: CSGRHAQETQYF

clone size: few
V gene: TRBV7-2
D gene: TRBD2
J gene: TRBJ2-1
CDR3 DNA: TGTGCCAGCAGCTTAAGAGGGAGGGTAGGAGATGAGCAGTTCTTC
CDR3 protein: CASSLRGRVGDEQFF

clone size: few
V gene: TRBV3-1
D gene: .
J gene: TRBJ2-7
CDR3 DNA: TGTGCCAGCAGCCAAGATTCCCTGACAGGTTCATTCTACGAGCAGTACTTC
CDR3 protein: CASSQDSLTGSFYEQYF

clone size: .
V gene: TRBV20-1
D gene: TRBD2
J gene: TRBJ2-3
CDR3 DNA: TGCAGTGCTACCGCGGGAGGGCCCACAGATACGCAGTATTTT
CDR3 protein: CSATAGGPTDTQYF

clone size: few
V gene: TRBV27
D gene: .
J gene: TRBJ2-5
CDR3 DNA: TGTGCCAGCGGTGGGGGCAGGGGCTTTACGGAGACCCAGTACTTC
CDR3 protein: CASGGGRGFTETQYF

clone size: .
V gene: TRBV20-1
D gene: .
J gene: TRBJ2-7
CDR3 DNA: TGCAGTGCAGCCGAGGTGACGGGCGCCCTGTCCTACGAGCAGTACTTC
CDR3 protein: CSAAEVTGALSYEQYF

clone size: few
V gene: TRBV28
D gene: .
J gene: TRBJ1-6
CDR3 DNA: TGTGCCAGCAGTCCCGGACAGATTCGGATTAATTCACCCCTCCACTTT
CDR3 protein: CASSPGQIRINSPLHF

clone size: .
V gene: TRBV20-1
D gene: .
J gene: TRBJ2-2
CDR3 DNA: TGCAGTGCGCCTAGTAGGGGGGGCCCCGGGGAGCTGTTTTTT
CDR3 protein: CSAPSRGGPGELFF

clone size: few
V gene: TRBV11-2
D gene: TRBD2
J gene: TRBJ2-1
CDR3 DNA: TGTGCCAGCAGCTTAGCCACTAGCGGGGGGGGCTACAATGAGCAGTTCTTC
CDR3 protein: CASSLATSGGGYNEQFF

clone size: .
V gene: TRBV20-1
D gene: TRBD2
J gene: TRBJ2-2
CDR3 DNA: TGCAGTGCTAGAGATGCGGGAGATCTCACCGGGGAGCTGTTTTTT
CDR3 protein: CSARDAGDLTGELFF

clone size: .
V gene: TRBV12-3/TRBV12-4
D gene: .
J gene: TRBJ1-1
CDR3 DNA: TGTGCCAGCAACCGAGGACTACCCTCGGGCGCTGAAGCTTTCTTT
CDR3 protein: CASNRGLPSGAEAFF

clone size: few
V gene: TRBV4-3
D gene: .
J gene: TRBJ1-2
CDR3 DNA: TGCGCCAGCAGCCAAGGGTGGAGGGACTATGGCTACACCTTC
CDR3 protein: CASSQGWRDYGYTF

clone size: few
V gene: TRBV9
D gene: .
J gene: TRBJ2-7
CDR3 DNA: TGTGCCAGCAGCGAGCTCCGAGCTGGCGAGCAGTACTTC
CDR3 protein: CASSELRAGEQYF

clone size: .
V gene: TRBV20-1
D gene: .
J gene: TRBJ2-5
CDR3 DNA: TGCAGTGCTTCAACTAGGGTGGAGACCCAGTACTTC
CDR3 protein: CSASTRVETQYF

clone size: few
V gene: TRBV18
D gene: .
J gene: TRBJ2-6
CDR3 DNA: TGTGCCAGCTCACCACCTACGTTAAGTGGGGCCAACGTCCTGACTTTC
CDR3 protein: CASSPPTLSGANVLTF

clone size: few
V gene: TRBV28
D gene: .
J gene: TRBJ2-5
CDR3 DNA: TGTGCCAGCAGAAATGAGGGGGTCCGAGAGCAGTACTTC
CDR3 protein: CASRNEGVREQYF